The following is a TCR beta chain sequence with its context. This CDR3 has 13 amino acids. Trimming left V 6 bases short and J 4 bases short, with 15 bases between. Germline CDR1 reads DFQATT; CDR2 reads SNEGSKA (reference sequence). This sample was included in a study of Graves' ophthalmopathy and Graves' hyperthyroidism. The TCR beta CDR3 regions underwent amplification from RNA transcripts. The first-round RT-PCR employed HTBI primers together with the Qiagen OneStep RT-PCR kit. A multiplex PCR was then performed as the second round. Each CDR3 protein gets one entry after TCRdb re-called the multiplex PCR reads with MiXCR. The sample lists hundreds of thousands of distinct CDR3 sequences; about 38% were seen once.

The sequencing sample was made of peripheral blood. The clonotype comes from an adult man with Graves' ophthalmopathy. V and J are TRBV20-1 and TRBJ1-1; D is uncertain. CDR3 amino acids: CSAPRGESTEAFF. The CDR3 DNA reads TGCAGTGCCCCCCGCGGGGAATCCACTGAAGCTTTCTTT.